This entry describes one TCR beta chain. The sample originates from a study of T cell repertoires in cytomegalovirus infection. TCRdb ran MiXCR on the reads and lists one entry per CDR3 protein. The sample consists of about 530,000 distinct CDR3 sequences, about 25% of them appearing once. V lost 5 bases and J lost 2, with 13 bases in between. CDR3 length: 14 residues. In germline, CDR1 is DFQATT, CDR2 SNEGSKA (reference sequence). The V and J genes are TRBV20-1 and TRBJ2-1; no clear D gene. The origin of this receptor is a human donor in good health (CMV status not recorded). Some clones in this sample may be carry-over from other donors' samples. Specimen: PBMCs. CDR3 in DNA: TGCAGTGCTCCAGGAATCATAACCTACAATGAGCAGTTCTTC. As protein: CSAPGIITYNEQFF.